This T cell receptor (beta chain) was identified in a study of CD8+CD57+ T cells in acquired aplastic anemia. V was clipped by 1 base and J by 0 bases, with 7 bases between them. The CDR3 has 15 residues. Germline loops: CDR1 MGHRA, CDR2 YSYEKL. Investigators profiled TCR beta VDJ and CDR3 from genomic DNA template. TCRdb ran MiXCR on the reads and lists one entry per CDR3 protein. The sample carries 150,000 to 180,000 distinct CDR3 sequences, approximately 52% recorded once. This clonotype was recorded many times. Those patients picked for sequencing had displayed CD8+CD57+ cell expansion on flow cytometry.

Sequenced sample: sorted CD4+, CD8+, or CD8+CD57+ T cells (not recorded which) from PBMCs. The chain combines TRBV4-1 with TRBJ2-1; the D is unclear. This clonotype was sampled from a human donor with aplastic anemia. CDR3 DNA: TGCGCCAGCAGCCAAGTTGAGAGCTCCTACAATGAGCAGTTCTTC. Encoded protein: CASSQVESSYNEQFF.